This T cell receptor (beta chain) comes out of a study of cytomegalovirus exposure and HLA in healthy donors. Study information: Genotyping of under 500 donors showed that about 84% belonged to the Caucasian-associated ancestry cluster.

The PCR had 60 Vbeta and 13 Jbeta primers. Sequenced by immunoSEQ multiplex PCR; TCRdb stores in-frame clones only, minus some. The table includes approximately 90,000 clones, roughly 76% detected once. Whole-study findings and limits: Across donors, most TCRs were seen rarely, yet some public ones were widespread.

About this clone itself: The antigen is unknown.

CDR1 and CDR2 (germline): MGHRA, YSYEKL. The CDR3 has 14 residues. The V end lost 1 base, the J end lost 4 bases, and 8 bases lay between the germline ends. This TCR derives from a male donor in good health and CMV-seronegative. The sequenced sample consisted of PBMCs. The V and J genes are TRBV4-1 and TRBJ1-3; D might be TRBD1 (6 bases). CDR3 in DNA: TGCGCCAGCAGCCAAGTAACAGGGGGAAACACCATATATTTT. Its protein is CASSQVTGGNTIYF.